The TCR beta chain under discussion was sequenced for a study of shared clonotypes between healthy human individuals (dated by TCRdb to 2018 to 2021). Notes on the research overall: The cohort comprised a couple of women and a few men aged 18 to 49 years. To increase sequencing depth and limit assay-specific biases, different laboratories used diverse techniques to prepare libraries and sequence TCR repertoires. Between about 0.94 and 10 billion PBMCs per donor were obtained by leukapheresis. For each donor, three plates each were used for CD4 naive and CD4 memory, two plates were used for CD8 naive, and one plate was used for CD8 memory. Blood TCR repertoires of five healthy adults were deeply sequenced to estimate repertoire size and the extent of clonotype sharing between individuals. The full study reports these points: Based on pairwise subsampling, the degree of clonotype sharing among donors was expected to be affected by sequencing depth. Because the study included only a small number of donors, the genetic and exposure-history diversity represented was limited. Incomplete sequencing was indicated by rarefaction of sorted-subset datasets, despite the large sequencing depth. Compared with non-shared clonotypes, clonotypes shared by all four sorted-subset donors had higher generation probabilities. Naive subsets generally had larger estimated clonotype richness than memory subsets did. Across a handful of donors, approximately 4.9% of naive CD4, 3.5% of naive CD8, around 2.5% of memory CD4, and over 0.35% of memory CD8 clonotypes were shared. Only blood was sampled, and tissue TCR repertoires likely differ from those in blood.

Donors were healthy HIV-negative adults with no recently reported acute infections or vaccinations. Only Caucasian adults living in Nashville, Tennessee, USA were represented among the donors. Magnetic negative selection was used to enrich CD4+ T cells, after which naive cells were positively selected on CD45RA and the negative fraction became the memory subset. Blood was collected by leukapheresis, and PBMCs were isolated by Ficoll-Histopaque density gradient centrifugation and then cryopreserved in liquid nitrogen vapor phase. Analytical flow cytometry was used to check the purity and quantity of each magnetically sorted T cell population. Genomic DNA was isolated from every sorted fraction and measured by UV absorbance on a Nanodrop 2000c. Using the deep immunoSEQ assay, TCR CDR3 regions were amplified from genomic DNA by multiplex PCR. Extracted genomic DNA from each cell subset was distributed evenly across all wells of several immunoSEQ 96-well plates, and each plate was treated as a replicate. Each replicate PCR for sorted subsets received roughly 200 ng genomic DNA, equal to some 32,000 T cell genomes. Purified libraries were measured with a Qubit 3.0 fluorometer, size-checked on a Bioanalyzer 2100, and measured again with the KAPA Library Quantification kit. A separate single-read 150-cycle Illumina NextSeq 550 flow cell was used to sequence each immunoSEQ 96-well plate. In the source study's methods: Because the immunoSEQ output included only junctional sequences and no quality scores, the filtering could not be the same as the filtering used for full-length reads. To assign V/J genes and CDR3, sequences were annotated using PyIR, a Python wrapper for IgBLAST v1.9, with IMGT germline references. Reads were filtered out if the reads had weak V/J assignments (E-value above 1e-6), no CDR3, stop codons, out-of-frame junctions, or ambiguous translated residues. V3J clonotypes were defined as sequences sharing an identical inferred V gene, J gene, and CDR3 amino acid sequence. To compute the percentage overlap between repertoires, the number of shared unique clonotypes was divided by the size of the smaller repertoire. Repertoire richness was assessed with RTK rarefaction, the Chao1 estimator, and Recon v2.1 estimates of unobserved clonotypes. OLGA was used to compute generation probabilities for all TCRbeta clonotypes that the gDNA method yielded from a few donors. TCRdb provides this immuneACCESS table in a form limited to in-frame rearrangements. Some clones are lacking; in checked studies, under half of them reflect an unresolved V gene, and why the rest are absent is not known. V and J calls and clone size are as listed in that table; D and trimming were resolved from the DNA. The sample data list more than 500,000 clones, and more than 95% of these were observed just once. The ten largest clones add up to around 0.067% of the sample.

The CDR3 runs 13 amino acids, cysteine and phenylalanine included. Just CDR3 DNA is preserved here, 39 bases in frame from base 1. Sequences MNHNY (CDR1) and SVGAGI (CDR2) are obtained from the germline V gene (reference sequence). V is cut by 0 bases and J by 6 bases, and the space between the germline ends is 9 bases. Turning to this clone: Its antigen specificity is not known. Base qualities are not at hand, and no much larger clone is one base apart.

This receptor was taken from a woman younger than 45 in good health. Sequencing was performed on naive CD4+ T cells sorted from blood. The sample's cell subset or site label, decoded: CD45RA+ positively selected. The V gene is TRBV6-6 and the J gene is TRBJ2-7, and TRBD2 may be the D gene, going by 6 matching bases. The encoded CDR3 is CASSYSTSSEQYF. The sequenced DNA is TGTGCCAGCAGTTACTCCACTAGCAGCGAGCAGTACTTC.